This T cell receptor beta chain emerged from a study of radiotherapy plus CTLA-4 blockade in lung cancer. Study observations and caveats: Strongest reported response predictors: early blood clone changes and post-radiation interferon-beta. In blood, after radiotherapy plus ipilimumab, tumor-derived TCR clones expanded.

The V end was cut by 1 base, the J end by 0 bases, with 11 bases between. CDR1 and CDR2 from the germline V gene are SGHRS and YFSETQ. CDR3 size: 15 residues. In regard to this clone: Antigen specificity is unknown.

Here immunoSEQ multiplex PCR was the method, and the copy in TCRdb shows in-frame clones only, minus some. The sample lists tens of thousands of clones; around 79% were seen once. This chain uses TRBV5-1 with TRBJ2-7, with a weak D call TRBD1 (5 bases). The receptor comes from a human donor with non-small cell lung cancer who had a partial response to radiotherapy plus ipilimumab. Some clones in this sample may be carry-over from other donors' samples. Sequencing used peripheral blood, obtained from a patient treated with radiotherapy plus ipilimumab. The CDR3 DNA reads TGCGCCAGCAGCTTGCTTGGGGCAAGCTCCTACGAGCAGTACTTC. This gives the protein CASSLLGASSYEQYF.